Here is one TCR beta chain with its context. Antigen specificity is unknown. Conventional CD4+ T cells were sorted from blood as CD25-low CD127-high cells. The data were taken from a study of regulatory and conventional T cells in RAG deficiency. Germline V lookup: CDR1 SGHRS, CDR2 YFSETQ. The CDR3 extends over 13 amino acids. Trimming pared 6 bases from V and 1 base from J, leaving 10 bases between. Using immunoSEQ multiplex PCR, the repertoire was profiled, and TCRdb retains in-frame clones only, with some absent. Among about 30,000 clones listed, 95% to 96% were seen once. Overall study results and limits: These Omenn syndrome Treg sorts may hold peripherally activated cells instead.

This sample also belongs to another study, concerning regulatory T cells. As that report states: Primers: 52 TRBV forward and 13 TRBJ reverse.

The chain combines TRBV5-1 with TRBJ1-1; D perhaps matches TRBD1 (6 bases). Sequencing was carried out using CD25- CD4+ T cells sorted from blood. This receptor was obtained from a human donor in good health. CDR3 loop: CASKLDRNTEAFF. For the CDR3, the DNA is TGCGCCAGCAAACTGGACAGGAACACTGAAGCTTTCTTT.